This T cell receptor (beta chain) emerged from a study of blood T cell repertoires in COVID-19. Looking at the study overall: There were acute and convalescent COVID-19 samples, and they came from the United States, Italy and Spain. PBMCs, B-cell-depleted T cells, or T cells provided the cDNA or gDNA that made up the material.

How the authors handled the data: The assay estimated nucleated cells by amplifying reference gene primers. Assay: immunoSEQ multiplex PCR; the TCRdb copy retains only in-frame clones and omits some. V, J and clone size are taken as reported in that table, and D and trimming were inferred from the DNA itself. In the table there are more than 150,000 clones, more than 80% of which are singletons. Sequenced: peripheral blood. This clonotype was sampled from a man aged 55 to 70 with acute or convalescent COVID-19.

The CDR3 nucleotides are TGTGCCAGCAGCGAAACGACATCGCGCTCTGGGGCCAACGTCCTGACTTTC. Translated: CASSETTSRSGANVLTF. The chain is built from TRBV2 and TRBJ2-6; D is ambiguous. Germline V gene lookup returns CDR1 SNHLY and CDR2 FYNNEI. The V end lost 6 bases, the J end lost 0 bases, and 15 bases lay between the germline ends. This CDR3 region has 17 residues.